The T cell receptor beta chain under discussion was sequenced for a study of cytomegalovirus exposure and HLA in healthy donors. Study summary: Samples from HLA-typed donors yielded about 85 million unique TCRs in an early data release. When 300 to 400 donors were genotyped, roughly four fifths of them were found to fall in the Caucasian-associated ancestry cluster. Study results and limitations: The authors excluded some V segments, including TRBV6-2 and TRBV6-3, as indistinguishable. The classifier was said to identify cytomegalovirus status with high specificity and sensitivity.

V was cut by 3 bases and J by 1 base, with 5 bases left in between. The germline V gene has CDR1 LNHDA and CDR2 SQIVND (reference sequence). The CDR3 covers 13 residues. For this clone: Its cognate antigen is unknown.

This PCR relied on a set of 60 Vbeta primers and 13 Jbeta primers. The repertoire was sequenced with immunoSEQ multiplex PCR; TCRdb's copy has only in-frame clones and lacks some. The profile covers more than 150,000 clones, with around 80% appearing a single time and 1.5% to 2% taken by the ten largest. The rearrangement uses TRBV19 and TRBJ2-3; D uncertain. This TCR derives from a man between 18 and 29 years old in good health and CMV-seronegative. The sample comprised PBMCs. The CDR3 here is CASSMAGTDTQYF. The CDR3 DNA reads TGTGCCAGTAGTATGGCGGGCACAGATACGCAGTATTTT.